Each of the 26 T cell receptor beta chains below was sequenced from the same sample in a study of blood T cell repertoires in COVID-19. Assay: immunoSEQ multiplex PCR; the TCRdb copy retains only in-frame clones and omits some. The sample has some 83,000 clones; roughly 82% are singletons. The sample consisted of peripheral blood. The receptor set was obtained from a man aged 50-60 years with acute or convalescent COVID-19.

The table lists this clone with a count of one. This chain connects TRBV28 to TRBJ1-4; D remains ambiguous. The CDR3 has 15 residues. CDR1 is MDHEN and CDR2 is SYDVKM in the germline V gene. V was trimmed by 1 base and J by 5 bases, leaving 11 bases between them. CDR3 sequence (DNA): TGTGCCAGCAGTTTATTTTTTGGACTAAATGAAAAACTGTTTTTT. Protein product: CASSLFFGLNEKLFF. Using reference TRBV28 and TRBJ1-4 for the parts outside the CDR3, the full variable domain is DVKVTQSSRYLVKRTGEKVFLECVQDMDHENMFWYRQDPGLGLRLIYFSYDVKMKEKGDIPEGYSVSREKKERFSLILESASTNQTSMYLCASSLFFGLNEKLFFGSGTQLSVL.

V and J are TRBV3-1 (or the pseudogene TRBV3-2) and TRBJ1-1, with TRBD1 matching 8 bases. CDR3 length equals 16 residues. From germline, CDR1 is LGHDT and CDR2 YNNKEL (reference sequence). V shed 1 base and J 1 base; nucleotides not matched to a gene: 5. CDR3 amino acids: CASSQAPGTGNTEAFF. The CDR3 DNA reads TGTGCCAGCAGCCAAGCCCCCGGGACAGGGAACACTGAAGCTTTCTTT.

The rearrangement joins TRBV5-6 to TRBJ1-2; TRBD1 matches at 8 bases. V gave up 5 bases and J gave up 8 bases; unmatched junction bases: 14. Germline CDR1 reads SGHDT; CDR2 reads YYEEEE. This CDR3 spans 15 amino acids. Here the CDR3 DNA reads TGTGCCAGCAGGCTAGCGACCGGGACAGGCGGGGGCTACACCTTC. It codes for CASRLATGTGGGYTF. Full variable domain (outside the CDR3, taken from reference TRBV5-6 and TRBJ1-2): DAGVTQSPTHLIKTRGQQVTLRCSPKSGHDTVSWYQQALGQGPQFIFQYYEEEERQRGNFPDRFSGHQFPNYSSELNVNALLLGDSALYLCASRLATGTGGGYTFGSGTRLTVV.

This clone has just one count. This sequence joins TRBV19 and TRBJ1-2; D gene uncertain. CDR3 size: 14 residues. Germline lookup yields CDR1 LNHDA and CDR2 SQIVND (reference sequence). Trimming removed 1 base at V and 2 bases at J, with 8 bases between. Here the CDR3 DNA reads TGTGCCAGTAGTATAGCAACAACAAACTATGGCTACACCTTC. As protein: CASSIATTNYGYTF. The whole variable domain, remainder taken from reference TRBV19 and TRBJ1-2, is DGGITQSPKYLFRKEGQNVTLSCEQNLNHDAMYWYRQDPGQGLRLIYYSQIVNDFQKGDIAEGYSVSREKKESFPLTVTSAQKNPTAFYLCASSIATTNYGYTFGSGTRLTVV.

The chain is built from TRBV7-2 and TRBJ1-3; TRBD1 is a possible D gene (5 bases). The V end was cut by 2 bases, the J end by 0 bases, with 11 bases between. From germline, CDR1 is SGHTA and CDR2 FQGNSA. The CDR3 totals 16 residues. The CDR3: CASSLSPGHSGNTIYF. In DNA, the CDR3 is TGTGCCAGCAGCTTATCACCCGGACACTCTGGAAACACCATATATTTT.

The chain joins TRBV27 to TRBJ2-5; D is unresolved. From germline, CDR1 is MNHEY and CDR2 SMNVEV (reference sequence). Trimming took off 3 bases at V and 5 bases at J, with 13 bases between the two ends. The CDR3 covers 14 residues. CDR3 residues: CASSFKSMRETQYF. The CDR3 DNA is TGTGCCAGCAGTTTTAAGTCGATGCGGGAGACCCAGTACTTC.

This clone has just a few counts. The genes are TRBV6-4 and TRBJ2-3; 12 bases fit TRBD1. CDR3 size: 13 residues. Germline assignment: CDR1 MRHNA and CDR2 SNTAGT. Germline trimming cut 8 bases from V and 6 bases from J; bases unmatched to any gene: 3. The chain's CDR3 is CASGTGGEDTQYF. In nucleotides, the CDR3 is TGTGCCAGCGGGACAGGGGGCGAGGATACGCAGTATTTT.

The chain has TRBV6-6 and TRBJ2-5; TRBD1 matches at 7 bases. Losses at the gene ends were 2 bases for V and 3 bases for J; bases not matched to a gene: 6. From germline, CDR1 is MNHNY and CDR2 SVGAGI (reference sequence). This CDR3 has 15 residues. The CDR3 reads CASSYPGQRKETQYF. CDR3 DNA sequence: TGTGCCAGCAGTTACCCGGGACAGAGAAAAGAGACCCAGTACTTC.

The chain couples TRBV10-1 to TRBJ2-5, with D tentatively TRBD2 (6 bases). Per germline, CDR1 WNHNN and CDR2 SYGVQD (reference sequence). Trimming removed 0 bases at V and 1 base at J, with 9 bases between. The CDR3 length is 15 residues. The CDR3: CASSESGGAQETQYF. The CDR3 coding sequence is TGCGCCAGCAGTGAGTCGGGGGGAGCCCAAGAGACCCAGTACTTC.

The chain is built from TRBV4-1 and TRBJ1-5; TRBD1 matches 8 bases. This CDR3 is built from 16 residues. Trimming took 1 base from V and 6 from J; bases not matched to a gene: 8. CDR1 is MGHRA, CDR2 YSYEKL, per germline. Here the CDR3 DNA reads TGCGCCAGCAGCCAAGGTTGGGCCAGGGGGCCTCAGCCCCAGCATTTT. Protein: CASSQGWARGPQPQHF.

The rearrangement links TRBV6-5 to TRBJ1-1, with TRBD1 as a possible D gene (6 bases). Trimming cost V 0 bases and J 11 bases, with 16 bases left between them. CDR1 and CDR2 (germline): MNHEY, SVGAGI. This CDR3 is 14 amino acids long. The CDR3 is CASSYSNQGTKAFF. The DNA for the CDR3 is TGTGCCAGCAGTTACTCGAATCAAGGGACAAAGGCTTTCTTT.

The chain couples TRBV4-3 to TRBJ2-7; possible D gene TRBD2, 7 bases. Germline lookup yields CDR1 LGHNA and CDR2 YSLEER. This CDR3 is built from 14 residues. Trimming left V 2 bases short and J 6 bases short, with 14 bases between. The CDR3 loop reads CASSQRGGSAEQYF. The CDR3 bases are TGCGCCAGCAGCCAAAGGGGGGGATCCGCCGAGCAGTACTTC.

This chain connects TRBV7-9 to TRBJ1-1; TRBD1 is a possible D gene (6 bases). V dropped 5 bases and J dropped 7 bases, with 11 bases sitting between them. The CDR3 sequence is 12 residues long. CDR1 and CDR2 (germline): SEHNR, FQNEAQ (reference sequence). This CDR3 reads CASSRDTDEAFF. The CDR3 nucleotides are TGTGCCAGCAGCCGGGACACTGATGAAGCTTTCTTT.

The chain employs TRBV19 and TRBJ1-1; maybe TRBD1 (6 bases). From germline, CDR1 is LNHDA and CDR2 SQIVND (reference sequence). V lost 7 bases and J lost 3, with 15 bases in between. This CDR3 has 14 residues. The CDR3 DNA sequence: TGTGCCAGTACCCTCGGGGGGCCCTACACTGAAGCTTTCTTT. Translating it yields CASTLGGPYTEAFF.

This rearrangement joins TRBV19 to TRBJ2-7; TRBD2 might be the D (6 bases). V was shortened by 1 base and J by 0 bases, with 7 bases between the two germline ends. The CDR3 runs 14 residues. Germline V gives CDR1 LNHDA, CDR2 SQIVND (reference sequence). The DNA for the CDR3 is TGTGCCAGTAGTATAGGCGGGAACTCCTACGAGCAGTACTTC. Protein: CASSIGGNSYEQYF.

The CDR3: CASSPRGETNEKLFF. The CDR3 DNA reads as TGTGCCAGCAGCCCTCGCGGGGAAACTAATGAAAAACTGTTTTTT. V is TRBV16 and J is TRBJ1-4; no reliable D call. The germline V gene encodes CDR1 KGHSY and CDR2 FQNENV. V was pared by 4 bases and J by 1 base, with 10 bases between. The CDR3 contains 15 residues. Full variable domain (remainder filled in from reference TRBV16 and TRBJ1-4): GEEVAQTPKHLVRGEGQKAKLYCAPIKGHSYVFWYQQVLKNEFKFLISFQNENVFDETGMPKERFSAKCLPNSPCSLEIQATKLEDSAVYFCASSPRGETNEKLFFGSGTQLSVL.

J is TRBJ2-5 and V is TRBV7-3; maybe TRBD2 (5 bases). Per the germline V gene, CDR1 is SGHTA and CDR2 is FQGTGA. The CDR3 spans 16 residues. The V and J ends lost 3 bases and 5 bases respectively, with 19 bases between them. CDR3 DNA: TGTGCCAGCAGCTTGCTGGGTGGCCTAGCTACGGAGACCCAGTACTTC. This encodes CASSLLGGLATETQYF. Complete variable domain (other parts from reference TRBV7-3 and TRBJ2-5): GAGVSQTPSNKVTEKGKYVELRCDPISGHTALYWYRQSLGQGPEFLIYFQGTGAADDSGLPNDRFFAVRPEGSVSTLKIQRTERGDSAVYLCASSLLGGLATETQYFGPGTRLLVL.

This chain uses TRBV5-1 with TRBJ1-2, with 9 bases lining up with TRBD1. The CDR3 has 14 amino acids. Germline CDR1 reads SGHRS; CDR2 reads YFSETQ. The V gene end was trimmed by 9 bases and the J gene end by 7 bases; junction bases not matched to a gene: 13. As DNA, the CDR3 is TGCGCCACCCGCCCCGGGACAGGGACGTCTGGCTACACCTTC. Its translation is CATRPGTGTSGYTF.

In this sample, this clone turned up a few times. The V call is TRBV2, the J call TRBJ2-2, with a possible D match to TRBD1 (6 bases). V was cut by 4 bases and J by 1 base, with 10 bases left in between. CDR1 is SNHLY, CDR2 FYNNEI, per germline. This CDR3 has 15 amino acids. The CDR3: CASSGGRGNTGELFF. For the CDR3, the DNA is TGTGCCAGCAGTGGGGGCAGGGGGAACACCGGGGAGCTGTTTTTT.

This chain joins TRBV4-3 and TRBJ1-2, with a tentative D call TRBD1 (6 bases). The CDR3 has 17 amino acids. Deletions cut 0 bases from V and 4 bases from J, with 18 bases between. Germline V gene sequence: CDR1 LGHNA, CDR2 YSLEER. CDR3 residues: CASSQEATGPSTYGYTF. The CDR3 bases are TGCGCCAGCAGCCAAGAAGCAACAGGGCCCTCAACCTATGGCTACACCTTC.

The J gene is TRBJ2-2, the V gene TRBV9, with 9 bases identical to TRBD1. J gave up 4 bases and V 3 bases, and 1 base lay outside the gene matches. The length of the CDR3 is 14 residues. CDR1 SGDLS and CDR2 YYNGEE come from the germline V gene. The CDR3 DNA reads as TGTGCCAGCAGCGAACAGGGGGCCACCGGGGAGCTGTTTTTT. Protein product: CASSEQGATGELFF.

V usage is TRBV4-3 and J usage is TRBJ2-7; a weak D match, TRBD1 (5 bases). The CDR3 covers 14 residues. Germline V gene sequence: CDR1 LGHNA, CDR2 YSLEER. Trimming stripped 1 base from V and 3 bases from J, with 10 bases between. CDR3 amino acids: CASSQGQGSYEQYF. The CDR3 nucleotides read TGCGCCAGCAGCCAAGGGCAGGGCAGCTACGAGCAGTACTTC.

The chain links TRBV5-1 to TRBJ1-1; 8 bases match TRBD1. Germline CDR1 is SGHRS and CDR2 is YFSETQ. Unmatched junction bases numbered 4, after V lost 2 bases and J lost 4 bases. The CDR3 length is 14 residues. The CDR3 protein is CASSLQGEGTEAFF. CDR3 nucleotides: TGCGCCAGCAGCTTACAGGGGGAAGGCACTGAAGCTTTCTTT.

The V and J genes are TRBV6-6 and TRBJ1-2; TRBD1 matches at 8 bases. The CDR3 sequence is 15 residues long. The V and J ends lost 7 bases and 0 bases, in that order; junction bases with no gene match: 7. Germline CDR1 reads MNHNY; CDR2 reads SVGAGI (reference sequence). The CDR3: CASKAGGGANYGYTF. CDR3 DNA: TGTGCCAGCAAAGCAGGGGGCGGAGCTAACTATGGCTACACCTTC.

CDR3 nucleotide sequence: TGTGCCAGCAGTTTAGTCGGCAATCAGCCCCAGCATTTT. It encodes CASSLVGNQPQHF. The chain uses TRBV27 and TRBJ1-5, with D hard to call. CDR3 size: 13 residues. Deletions cut 2 bases from V and 2 bases from J, with 4 bases between. Looked up from germline, CDR1 is MNHEY and CDR2 is SMNVEV (reference sequence).

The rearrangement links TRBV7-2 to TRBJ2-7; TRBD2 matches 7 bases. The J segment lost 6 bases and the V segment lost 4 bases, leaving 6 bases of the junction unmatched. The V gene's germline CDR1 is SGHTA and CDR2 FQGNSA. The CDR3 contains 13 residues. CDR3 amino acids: CASSSKRGSEQYF. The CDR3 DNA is TGTGCCAGCAGCTCCAAGCGGGGTAGCGAGCAGTACTTC.